The next 27 T cell receptor beta chains were all read from a single sample in a study of PD-L1 blockade in urothelial cancer. Time point of the sample: pretreatment peripheral blood. TCRdb's copy holds only in-frame clones and misses some; the assay was immunoSEQ multiplex PCR. The sample gives under 60,000 clones, about 88% of which show up once; roughly 2.9% is in the top ten. The material sequenced was PBMCs, taken around atezolizumab (anti-PD-L1) treatment. Source of these receptors: a man aged 65 to 85 with urothelial cancer.

J is TRBJ2-2 and V is TRBV19; possible D gene TRBD2, 6 bases. This CDR3 comprises 17 residues. Germline CDR1 reads LNHDA; CDR2 reads SQIVND (reference sequence). V lost 3 bases and J 1 base, leaving 15 bases between the germline ends. CDR3 sequence (DNA): TGTGCCAGTAGTATTTCGAGGGACTTCAAGAACACCGGGGAGCTGTTTTTT. Translating gives CASSISRDFKNTGELFF. The whole variable domain, remainder taken from reference TRBV19 and TRBJ2-2, is DGGITQSPKYLFRKEGQNVTLSCEQNLNHDAMYWYRQDPGQGLRLIYYSQIVNDFQKGDIAEGYSVSREKKESFPLTVTSAQKNPTAFYLCASSISRDFKNTGELFFGEGSRLTVL.

The chain uses TRBV18 and TRBJ1-2; D remains unclear. V was trimmed by 6 bases and J by 3 bases, leaving 14 bases between them. Germline-derived CDR1 and CDR2 are KGHSH and LQKENI. The CDR3 has 14 residues. CDR3 bases: TGTGCCAGCTCCCGAGTACGGGAGGACTATGGCTACACCTTC. This codes for CASSRVREDYGYTF.

This clone appeared once. This chain uses TRBV6-5 with TRBJ2-7, with a possible D match to TRBD2 (5 bases). The CDR3 extends over 15 amino acids. Germline CDR1 and CDR2: MNHEY and SVGAGI. Trimming removed 0 bases from V and 3 bases from J, with 12 bases in between. This chain's CDR3 is CASSYSEGANYEQYF. The CDR3 DNA reads as TGTGCCAGCAGTTACTCAGAGGGTGCGAACTACGAGCAGTACTTC.

The V gene is TRBV9, the J gene TRBJ2-1, with D possibly being TRBD2 (6 bases). The CDR3 is 14 amino acids. Germline V CDR1 and CDR2: SGDLS, YYNGEE. Trimming cost V 3 bases and J 2 bases, with 9 bases left between them. The CDR3 region has the DNA TGTGCCAGCAGCGAAGCGGGTACCTACAATGAGCAGTTCTTC. It specifies CASSEAGTYNEQFF.

The rearrangement uses TRBV28 and TRBJ1-2, with D unclear. The length of the CDR3 is 11 residues. The V end was cut by 9 bases, the J end by 0 bases, with 5 bases between. Germline CDR1 MDHEN, CDR2 SYDVKM. The DNA of the CDR3 is TGTGCCAGTGCGACTAACTATGGCTACACCTTC. Translation gives CASATNYGYTF.

This clone appeared a few times. This chain links TRBV14 with TRBJ1-5; D is perhaps TRBD1 (5 bases). V gave up 4 bases and J gave up 7 bases, with 14 bases separating them. This CDR3 is built from 14 residues. Germline V gene data show CDR1 as SGHDN and CDR2 as FVKESK. This chain's CDR3 is CASSPLGGNQPQHF. The DNA for the CDR3 is TGTGCCAGCAGCCCTCTGGGGGGGAACCAGCCCCAGCATTTT.

The gene calls are TRBV6-5 and TRBJ2-3; TRBD2 agrees at 13 bases. CDR3 length: 15 residues. The J segment lost 8 bases and the V segment lost 5 bases, leaving 7 bases of the junction unmatched. Germline V gene sequence: CDR1 MNHEY, CDR2 SVGAGI. CDR3 sequence (DNA): TGTGCCAGCAGTCTACTAGCGGGAGGGCGGGGTACGCAGTATTTT. It specifies CASSLLAGGRGTQYF.

This clone came up once. The J gene is TRBJ1-3, the V gene TRBV6-1; D is uncertain. CDR3 length: 14 residues. CDR1 and CDR2 from the germline V gene are MNHNS and SASEGT. Trimming stripped 6 bases from V and 3 bases from J, with 12 bases between. CDR3 nucleotides: TGTGCCAGCAGCATCGATAGCGTTGGAAACACCATATATTTT. It encodes CASSIDSVGNTIYF.

The chain joins TRBV6-4 to TRBJ2-1, with 9 bases lining up with TRBD1. This CDR3 comprises 14 residues. Germline CDR1 and CDR2: MRHNA and SNTAGT. J was trimmed by 6 bases and V by 10 bases; bases with no gene match: 10. DNA of the CDR3: TGTGCCACCCAAGCCGAGACAGGGGGCAATGAGCAGTTCTTC. It is translated as CATQAETGGNEQFF.

This clone was recorded once. The rearrangement links TRBV9 to TRBJ2-5; D ambiguous. The ends were cut back, 0 bases at V and 1 base at J, with 4 bases in the middle. The CDR3 extends over 13 amino acids. Germline CDR1 SGDLS, CDR2 YYNGEE. Here the CDR3 reads CASSVAGQETQYF. Written as DNA, the CDR3 is TGTGCCAGCAGCGTAGCAGGCCAAGAGACCCAGTACTTC.

V usage is TRBV5-4 and J usage is TRBJ2-5; D is possibly TRBD1 (5 bases). V lost 0 bases and J lost 0, with 12 bases in between. CDR1 SGHNT and CDR2 YYREEE come from the germline V gene (reference sequence). This CDR3 contains 16 residues. This CDR3 reads CASSLVQAAYQETQYF. CDR3 DNA sequence: TGTGCCAGCAGCTTGGTACAGGCGGCCTACCAAGAGACCCAGTACTTC.

This chain connects TRBV28 to TRBJ2-6; 8 nucleotides match TRBD1. Germline loops: CDR1 MDHEN, CDR2 SYDVKM. The CDR3 spans 16 residues. Trimming took 6 bases from V and 2 from J; bases not matched to a gene: 6. CDR3 sequence: CASRRQGLAGANVLTF. The CDR3 DNA reads TGTGCCAGCAGGAGACAGGGGTTGGCTGGGGCCAACGTCCTGACTTTC.

This clone was detected only a few times. J is TRBJ2-2 and V is TRBV9, with TRBD2 as a possible D gene (6 bases). This CDR3 is built from 15 residues. Between the trimmed V and J ends, which lost 1 base and 7 bases, there was a span of 14 bases. The germline V gene encodes CDR1 SGDLS and CDR2 YYNGEE. CDR3 amino acids: CASSVRTNDGGELFF. CDR3 coding DNA: TGTGCCAGCAGCGTAAGGACTAACGACGGCGGGGAGCTGTTTTTT.

J is TRBJ2-3 and V is TRBV5-1; the match to TRBD2 covers 8 bases. The CDR3 has 19 amino acids. Germline CDR1 reads SGHRS; CDR2 reads YFSETQ. Unmatched junction bases numbered 20, after V lost 6 bases and J lost 2 bases. Here the CDR3 reads CASTDDPPRREGLTDTQYF. In DNA form, the CDR3 reads TGCGCCAGCACCGACGACCCCCCTCGTCGGGAGGGCCTCACAGATACGCAGTATTTT.

The chain combines TRBV7-8 with TRBJ1-4; TRBD1 agrees at 12 bases. Germline lookup yields CDR1 SGHVS and CDR2 FQNEAQ. The CDR3 totals 15 residues. V gave up 5 bases and J gave up 7 bases; unmatched junction bases: 5. The CDR3 DNA sequence: TGTGCCAGCAGCGCGGGACAGGGGGCTTTTGAAAAACTGTTTTTT. It yields the protein CASSAGQGAFEKLFF.

A few counts support this clone. This rearrangement joins TRBV5-8 to TRBJ1-1; 10 positions match TRBD1. Germline lookup yields CDR1 SGHTS and CDR2 YDEGEE. This CDR3 region has 18 residues. After removal of 4 bases from V and 0 bases from J, the junction contained 12 bases not matched to a gene. The CDR3 here is CASSQNRDRGYLNTEAFF. In DNA, the CDR3 is TGTGCCAGCAGCCAAAACCGGGACAGGGGCTACCTGAACACTGAAGCTTTCTTT. Full variable domain (missing parts from reference TRBV5-8 and TRBJ1-1): EAGVTQSPTHLIKTRGQQATLRCSPISGHTSVYWYQQALGLGLQFLLWYDEGEERNRGNFPPRFSGRQFPNYSSELNVNALELEDSALYLCASSQNRDRGYLNTEAFFGQGTRLTVV.

This clone was picked up one time. The chain employs TRBV5-4 and TRBJ2-7; D may be TRBD1 (6 bases). This CDR3 has 17 amino acids. Germline V gene sequence: CDR1 SGHNT, CDR2 YYREEE (reference sequence). V was shortened by 1 base and J by 6 bases, with 23 bases between the two germline ends. The CDR3 DNA reads TGTGCCAGCAGCTTGCCTTTTCCCGGCAGGGGTTTCGGCGAGCAGTACTTC. Its protein product is CASSLPFPGRGFGEQYF. Full variable domain (rest looked up from reference TRBV5-4 and TRBJ2-7): ETGVTQSPTHLIKTRGQQVTLRCSSQSGHNTVSWYQQALGQGPQFIFQYYREEENGRGNFPPRFSGLQFPNYSSELNVNALELDDSALYLCASSLPFPGRGFGEQYFGPGTRLTVT.

CDR3 region: CASSLETSGSPAEFF. The CDR3 DNA reads TGTGCCAGCAGTTTAGAGACTAGCGGGAGCCCTGCTGAATTCTTC. V usage is TRBV28 and J usage is TRBJ2-1, with 12 bases fitting TRBD2. The germline CDR1 and CDR2 sequences are MDHEN and SYDVKM. CDR3 length equals 15 residues. V was pared by 2 bases and J by 16 bases, with 12 bases of the junction left unmatched. Drawing the rest from reference TRBV28 and TRBJ2-1, the complete variable domain is DVKVTQSSRYLVKRTGEKVFLECVQDMDHENMFWYRQDPGLGLRLIYFSYDVKMKEKGDIPEGYSVSREKKERFSLILESASTNQTSMYLCASSLETSGSPAEFFGPGTRLTVL.

In DNA form, the CDR3 reads TGCGCCAGCAGCCCGGGGTCTCCCCCAGATACGCAGTATTTT. Residues: CASSPGSPPDTQYF. The rearrangement joins TRBV5-1 to TRBJ2-3, with D perhaps matching TRBD2 (5 bases). The CDR3 runs to 14 residues. V shed 4 bases and J shed 4 bases, with 13 bases lying between them. Germline CDR1 SGHRS, CDR2 YFSETQ.

The chain uses TRBV19 and TRBJ2-7, with TRBD2 matching over 9 bases. Germline V gives CDR1 LNHDA, CDR2 SQIVND (reference sequence). This CDR3 has 14 residues. J was trimmed by 6 bases and V by 5 bases; bases with no gene match: 8. The CDR3 sequence is CASSVAGGPSEQYF. The CDR3, as DNA: TGTGCCAGTAGTGTCGCGGGGGGGCCTAGCGAGCAGTACTTC.

CDR3 in amino acids: CASSGGTGRGSPLHF. The CDR3 DNA is TGTGCCAGCAGTGGGGGGACAGGGCGAGGTTCACCCCTCCACTTT. V gene TRBV6-1 combines with J gene TRBJ1-6; 9 bases are a match to TRBD1. The ends lost 4 bases at V and 9 bases at J; junction bases unmatched: 7. The CDR3 loop spans 15 amino acids. Germline V gene data show CDR1 as MNHNS and CDR2 as SASEGT.

The rearrangement joins TRBV7-2 to TRBJ2-1; D is possibly TRBD2 (5 bases). Germline CDR1 is SGHTA and CDR2 is FQGNSA. V lost 5 bases to trimming and J lost 2 bases, with 13 bases between them. This CDR3 has 15 residues. The CDR3 here is CASSLEGSPYNEQFF. The CDR3 bases are TGTGCCAGCAGCCTCGAGGGTAGCCCCTACAATGAGCAGTTCTTC.

This clone has just a few counts. The rearrangement links TRBV20-1 to TRBJ2-7; 7 bases line up with TRBD1. V gave up 5 bases and J gave up 3 bases; unmatched junction bases: 1. The CDR3 spans 11 residues. Germline CDR1 is DFQATT and CDR2 is SNEGSKA (reference sequence). The CDR3: CSARDSYEQYF. CDR3 in DNA: TGCAGTGCTCGGGACAGCTACGAGCAGTACTTC.

The rearrangement links TRBV5-4 to TRBJ1-1; 10 positions match TRBD1. This CDR3 comprises 15 residues. Germline trimming cut 4 bases from V and 5 bases from J; bases unmatched to any gene: 8. The germline V gene has CDR1 SGHNT and CDR2 YYREEE (reference sequence). The CDR3 DNA reads TGTGCCAGCAGCGTGGACAGGGGGAGGGGAACTGAAGCTTTCTTT. It yields the protein CASSVDRGRGTEAFF.

The chain uses TRBV5-1 and TRBJ2-5; tentatively, D is TRBD1 (6 bases). The CDR3 is 15 amino acids. The V gene lost 3 bases and the J gene lost 0 bases, with 12 bases spanning the gap. The germline V gene has CDR1 SGHRS and CDR2 YFSETQ. The chain's CDR3 is CASSSLTGNQETQYF. In DNA form, the CDR3 reads TGCGCCAGCAGCTCACTAACAGGGAACCAAGAGACCCAGTACTTC.

The table lists this clone with a count of one. The chain has TRBV6-5 and TRBJ2-1; D is undetermined. V was cut by 5 bases and J by 9 bases, with 20 bases left in between. CDR3 length: 15 residues. Germline V gene data show CDR1 as MNHEY and CDR2 as SVGAGI. CDR3 protein: CASSNHDTQAREQFF. The CDR3 coding sequence is TGTGCCAGCAGTAATCACGACACTCAAGCCCGTGAGCAGTTCTTC.

The genes are TRBV7-8 and TRBJ1-5; D not resolved. Germline V gene sequence: CDR1 SGHVS, CDR2 FQNEAQ. CDR3 length equals 13 residues. V lost 2 bases and J 9 bases, leaving 11 bases between the germline ends. This chain's CDR3 is CASSLSQNSPQHF. The CDR3 DNA reads as TGTGCCAGCAGCTTATCCCAAAACTCGCCCCAGCATTTT.